This TCR beta chain was identified during a study of cytomegalovirus exposure and HLA in healthy donors. Study results and limitations: Available immune exposure information covered CMV serostatus only. Some highly shared sequence variants likely arose as a pipeline artifact. Cytomegalovirus association was listed for about 160 TCR beta chains. Common viral pathogens seemed, in a later analysis, to connect with several of the most significant clusters.

Germline CDR1 GTSNPN, CDR2 SVGIG (reference sequence). The CDR3 length is 11 residues. Comment on this clone: The antigen is not known. Mismatch with germline at one junction end may stem from a read error. Other DNA sequences in the same sample also yield this CDR3.

The study ran its PCR with 60 Vbeta and 13 Jbeta primers. The assay was immunoSEQ multiplex PCR, and TCRdb's table has in-frame clones only and misses some. The sample includes about 120,000 clones, 80% to 90% of them seen just once. The rearrangement links TRBV30 to TRBJ2-1, with D possibly TRBD2 on 5 matching bases. The clonotype originates from a man aged 35 to 55 in good health and CMV-seronegative. The specimen sequenced was PBMCs. This CDR3 is CAWSLRDEQFF. DNA of the CDR3: TGTGCCTGGAGTCTCCGGGATGAGCAATTCTTC.